A selection of T cell receptor beta chains follows, all from one sample in a study of T cells in Graves' hyperthyroidism and ophthalmopathy. One entry per CDR3 protein, called by TCRdb with MiXCR from the multiplex PCR reads. The sample includes 800,000 or so distinct CDR3 sequences, roughly 40% of them seen just once. Material for sequencing was blood. These receptors all stem from a man younger than 35 with Graves' hyperthyroidism. The CDR3 runs from the conserved cysteine through the conserved F or W. The D gene is left open where the match is weak. Part of the rows lack a size; the others show once, few, many or a class for expanded clones.

J gene	V gene	clone size	D gene	CDR3 protein	CDR3 DNA
TRBJ1-1	TRBV29-1	many	.	CGGVNTEAFF	TGTGGAGGGGTGAACACTGAAGCTTTCTTT
TRBJ2-2	TRBV19	.	.	CASSIHEGGTNTGELFF	TGTGCCAGTAGTATACATGAAGGCGGGACAAACACCGGGGAGCTGTTTTTT
TRBJ2-2	TRBV29-1	.	TRBD1	CSVEVGQGLGELFF	TGCAGCGTTGAAGTGGGACAGGGGCTCGGGGAGCTGTTTTTT
TRBJ2-5	TRBV7-3	.	TRBD1	CASSTDRGQETQYF	TGTGCCAGCAGTACTGACAGGGGACAAGAGACCCAGTACTTC
TRBJ2-6	TRBV24-1	.	TRBD1	CASSHPPGQGYLTF	TGTGCCAGCAGTCACCCCCCCGGACAGGGATATCTGACTTTC
TRBJ2-7	TRBV6-5	many	.	CASRRRQQGYEQYF	TGTGCCAGCAGACGACGTCAACAGGGTTACGAGCAGTACTTC
TRBJ1-5	TRBV2	.	.	CASSGRGGAETQHF	TGTGCCAGCAGTGGACGGGGCGGGGCAGAGACCCAGCATTTT
TRBJ2-2	TRBV5-4	many	.	CASSSSAGELFF	TGTGCCAGCAGCTCATCGGCCGGGGAGCTGTTTTTT
TRBJ2-7	TRBV10-3	many	.	CAISGTVSSYEQYF	TGTGCCATCAGTGGGACTGTCAGCTCCTACGAGCAGTACTTC
TRBJ1-1	TRBV19	many	TRBD1	CASSNRDRVWVTEAFF	TGTGCCAGTAGTAACCGGGACAGGGTCTGGGTCACTGAAGCTTTCTTT
TRBJ2-2	TRBV5-4	.	TRBD1	CASRDRTTGELFF	TGTGCCAGCAGGGACAGGACCACCGGGGAGCTGTTTTTT
TRBJ2-7	TRBV12-3/TRBV12-4	.	.	CASRRGGTGPQEQYF	TGTGCCAGCAGACGGGGGGGGACAGGGCCCCAAGAGCAGTACTTC
TRBJ2-5	TRBV12-3/TRBV12-4	few	.	CASSLRRTTQETQYF	TGTGCCAGCAGTTTGAGAAGGACTACCCAAGAGACCCAGTACTTC
TRBJ1-4	TRBV20-1	.	.	CSARDPRGEKLFF	TGCAGTGCTAGAGACCCGAGGGGTGAAAAACTGTTTTTT
TRBJ1-1	TRBV12-3/TRBV12-4	few	.	CASSLGQFEAFF	TGTGCCAGCAGTTTAGGGCAGTTTGAAGCTTTCTTT
TRBJ1-3	TRBV19	few	.	CASSIVGTPGNTIYF	TGTGCCAGTAGTATAGTTGGAACTCCTGGAAACACCATATATTTT
TRBJ1-6	TRBV7-3	many	.	CALNSPLHF	TGTGCCCTGAATTCACCCCTCCACTTT
TRBJ1-1	TRBV11-1	few	.	CASTFQGGTNTEAFF	TGTGCCAGCACCTTCCAGGGTGGGACGAACACTGAAGCTTTCTTT
TRBJ2-5	TRBV29-1	many	TRBD1	CSVDGDSKETQYF	TGCAGCGTTGACGGGGACAGTAAAGAGACCCAGTACTTC
TRBJ2-5	TRBV20-1	.	TRBD1	CSARDLTGADQETQYF	TGCAGTGCTAGAGATCTTACAGGGGCTGACCAAGAGACCCAGTACTTC
TRBJ2-6	TRBV2	many	.	CASSAPKTGANVLTF	TGTGCCAGCAGTGCCCCTAAGACTGGGGCCAACGTCCTGACTTTC
TRBJ2-7	TRBV20-1	few	TRBD1	CSAEDRGENEQYF	TGCAGTGCCGAGGACAGGGGTGAAAACGAGCAGTACTTC
TRBJ1-2	TRBV7-8	few	TRBD1	CASSLLSDRGHGYTF	TGTGCCAGCAGCTTATTATCCGACAGGGGGCATGGCTACACCTTC
TRBJ2-7	TRBV20-1	many	.	CSAGGTDYYEQYF	TGCAGTGCTGGCGGGACGGACTACTACGAGCAGTACTTC
TRBJ1-4	TRBV7-9	many	TRBD1	CASSPRDSNEKLFF	TGTGCCAGCAGCCCCCGGGACAGCAATGAAAAACTGTTTTTT
TRBJ2-5	TRBV11-3	.	.	CASSHPGNQYF	TGTGCCAGCAGCCATCCCGGGAACCAGTACTTC
TRBJ1-1	TRBV29-1	few	.	CSARSPDPMETEAFF	TGCAGCGCTCGATCTCCGGACCCGATGGAGACTGAAGCTTTCTTT
TRBJ2-2	TRBV10-3	many	.	CAIRLRNTGELFF	TGTGCCATCAGACTTAGGAACACCGGGGAGCTGTTTTTT
TRBJ2-7	TRBV12-3/TRBV12-4	once	.	CASSPLGEEQYF	TGTGCCAGCAGTCCCCTCGGAGAGGAGCAGTACTTC
TRBJ2-6	TRBV6-5	few	.	CASSYVGANVLTF	TGTGCCAGCAGTTACGTTGGGGCCAACGTCCTGACTTTC
TRBJ1-4	TRBV7-9	many	TRBD1	CASSWTGSNGEKLFF	TGTGCCAGCAGCTGGACAGGGAGTAATGGTGAAAAACTGTTTTTT
TRBJ1-5	TRBV7-9	.	TRBD1	CASSPGGRGQGQPQHF	TGTGCCAGCAGCCCGGGTGGGAGGGGGCAAGGGCAGCCCCAGCATTTT
TRBJ1-1	TRBV9	few	.	CASSVRRETTEAFF	TGTGCCAGCAGCGTGCGGAGGGAGACCACTGAAGCTTTCTTT
TRBJ1-2	TRBV6-6	many	.	CASSRQAWSYGYTF	TGTGCCAGCAGTCGACAGGCCTGGAGCTATGGCTACACCTTC
TRBJ2-2	TRBV10-3	.	.	CAISESGDEQNTGELFF	TGTGCCATCAGTGAGTCAGGGGACGAGCAGAACACCGGGGAGCTGTTTTTT
TRBJ1-1	TRBV2	.	.	CASYSPGATEAFF	TGTGCCAGCTACTCCCCGGGGGCCACTGAAGCTTTCTTT
TRBJ1-2	TRBV20-1	many	TRBD1	CSALSGTGGPNYGYTF	TGCAGTGCCCTGAGTGGGACAGGGGGCCCTAACTATGGCTACACCTTC